This entry features one T cell receptor (beta chain) sequence. V shed 1 base, J shed 6 bases, and the junction held 10 bases outside the gene matches. Germline CDR1 and CDR2: SGDLS and YYNGEE. This CDR3 contains 18 residues. This specimen comes from a study of blood T cell repertoires in COVID-19. Study in general: Donors in the United States, Italy and Spain gave samples during acute or convalescent COVID-19.

Everyone who took part was roughly 18 to 95 years old, and they came from roughly 25 US areas. The protocol was immunoSEQ multiplex PCR, while the TCRdb copy is restricted to in-frame clones and leaves out a portion. Seen here are under 450,000 clones, about 90% observed once, and the top ten hold 2.5% to 3%. The genes are TRBV9 and TRBJ2-1; the match to TRBD2 covers 13 bases. This TCR was sampled from a woman in her 30s who had recovered from COVID-19. Sequencing was carried out using PBMCs or T cells enriched from blood (not recorded which). CDR3 residues: CASSVPRTSGSRGNEQFF. The CDR3 nucleotides read TGTGCCAGCAGCGTACCTCGGACTAGCGGGAGTCGGGGCAATGAGCAGTTCTTC.